This passage covers 21 T cell receptor beta chains from one sample sequenced in a study of T-cell memory formation after mild COVID-19. MiXCR, applied by TCRdb to the 5' RACE reads, yields one record per CDR3 protein. Of 280,000 or so distinct CDR3 sequences detected, about 20% appear once; the ten largest clones hold 23%. The sequenced sample was PBMCs or a T cell subset sorted from them (not recorded which). These receptors originate from a young man who had mild COVID-19 (a few samples of this study predate the infection). Cell type and time point are not known.

In this sample, this clonotype turned up a few times. The genes are TRBV6-6 and TRBJ1-5; 7 bases match TRBD1. Losses at the gene ends were 5 bases for V and 4 bases for J; bases not matched to a gene: 8. This CDR3 spans 15 amino acids. Germline V CDR1 and CDR2: MNHNY, SVGAGI (reference sequence). CDR3: CASSDLEGANQPQHF. CDR3 DNA sequence: TGTGCCAGCAGTGATTTAGAGGGGGCTAATCAGCCCCAGCATTTT.

This clonotype has a count of ten or more. The chain recombines TRBV28 with TRBJ2-6; maybe TRBD2 (5 bases). Germline CDR1 is MDHEN and CDR2 is SYDVKM. The V and J ends lost 5 bases and 3 bases respectively, with 17 bases between them. The CDR3 has 17 amino acids. CDR3: CASSLGRHGVGANVLTF. Written as DNA, the CDR3 is TGTGCCAGCAGTCTCGGTCGGCACGGGGTTGGGGCCAACGTCCTGACTTTC.

This clonotype was found many times. The rearrangement links TRBV7-2 to TRBJ1-6; no reliable D call. The CDR3 consists of 13 residues. Trimming shortened V by 3 bases and J by 8 bases, and 8 bases separated the two germline ends. Germline-derived CDR1 and CDR2 are SGHTA and FQGNSA. The CDR3 region is CASSLVGYSPLHF. CDR3 DNA sequence: TGTGCCAGCAGCTTGGTGGGCTATTCACCCCTCCACTTT.

This clonotype was seen a handful of times. This chain joins TRBV20-1 and TRBJ2-3, with D possibly matching TRBD1 (5 bases). Deletions cut 6 bases from V and 2 bases from J, with 12 bases between. The length of the CDR3 is 13 residues. Germline V lookup: CDR1 DFQATT, CDR2 SNEGSKA (reference sequence). The CDR3 DNA is TGCAGTGCCAGACAGCCCTCCACAGATACGCAGTATTTT. It is translated as CSARQPSTDTQYF.

The rearrangement links TRBV18 to TRBJ1-1; TRBD1 aligns across 9 bases. CDR3 size: 13 residues. V was pared by 4 bases and J by 4 bases, with 1 base of the junction left unmatched. Germline values: CDR1 KGHSH, CDR2 LQKENI. In DNA form, the CDR3 reads TGTGCCAGCTCACGGACAGGGGTCACTGAAGCTTTCTTT. This codes for CASSRTGVTEAFF. The whole variable domain, filled in from reference TRBV18 and TRBJ1-1, reads NAGVMQNPRHLVRRRGQEARLRCSPMKGHSHVYWYRQLPEEGLKFMVYLQKENIIDESGMPKERFSAEFPKEGPSILRIQQVVRGDSAAYFCASSRTGVTEAFFGQGTRLTVV.

This clonotype was seen at least ten times. V usage is TRBV6-5 and J usage is TRBJ1-1; TRBD1 might be the D (6 bases). The germline V gene has CDR1 MNHEY and CDR2 SVGAGI. The CDR3 covers 15 residues. V lost 0 bases and J 7 bases, leaving 15 bases between the germline ends. The CDR3 sequence is CASSYSLDSSFEAFF. The DNA of the CDR3 is TGTGCCAGCAGTTACTCTTTGGACAGCAGCTTTGAAGCTTTCTTT.

In this sample, this clonotype turned up a few times. CDR3 amino acids: CASSQGKADTQYF. CDR3 coding DNA: TGCGCCAGCAGCCAAGGGAAAGCAGATACGCAGTATTTT. This chain connects TRBV4-1 to TRBJ2-3; D ambiguous. CDR1 is MGHRA, CDR2 YSYEKL, per germline. This CDR3 is built from 13 residues. The V end was cut by 1 base, the J end by 4 bases, with 6 bases between.

The sample holds many counts of this clonotype. J is TRBJ2-2 and V is TRBV5-1; the match to TRBD1 covers 7 bases. The CDR3 totals 13 residues. Trimming took 1 base from V and 6 from J; bases not matched to a gene: 0. In germline, CDR1 is SGHRS, CDR2 YFSETQ. The DNA for the CDR3 is TGCGCCAGCAGCTTGCAGGGGGCCGGGGAGCTGTTTTTT. Residues: CASSLQGAGELFF.

This clonotype was recorded once. The V and J genes are TRBV7-9 and TRBJ2-7, with 7 nucleotides matching TRBD1. CDR1 and CDR2 (germline): SEHNR, FQNEAQ (reference sequence). J lost 6 bases, V lost 1 base, and 3 bases had no gene match. The CDR3 has 13 amino acids. The CDR3 loop reads CASSLEGQSEQYV. CDR3 nucleotides: TGTGCCAGCAGCTTAGAGGGACAGTCCGAGCAGTACGTC.

This chain links TRBV20-1 with TRBJ2-5; 7 bases agree with TRBD1. CDR3 size: 14 residues. The V and J ends lost 3 bases and 2 bases, in that order; junction bases with no gene match: 6. Looked up from germline, CDR1 is DFQATT and CDR2 is SNEGSKA (reference sequence). Written as DNA, the CDR3 is TGCAGTGCTAGCCGGGGACAGAATCAAGAGACCCAGTACTTC. Translated, it gives CSASRGQNQETQYF.

This clonotype was seen many times. V and J are TRBV7-2 and TRBJ2-5, with D perhaps being TRBD1 or TRBD2 (5 bases each). V lost 3 bases to trimming and J lost 4 bases, with 9 bases between them. The germline CDR1 and CDR2 sequences are SGHTA and FQGNSA. The CDR3 has 13 residues. The CDR3 reads CASSFWGLETQYF. The CDR3 DNA reads TGTGCCAGCAGCTTTTGGGGGTTAGAGACCCAGTACTTC.

This clonotype was seen only a few times. V gene TRBV5-1 combines with J gene TRBJ2-5; D is possibly TRBD1 (7 bases). The CDR3 has 14 residues. Looked up from germline, CDR1 is SGHRS and CDR2 is YFSETQ. The V gene lost 4 bases and the J gene lost 3 bases, with 13 bases spanning the gap. The DNA of the CDR3 is TGCGCCAGCAGCAGGCGGGACAGTAAAGAGACCCAGTACTTC. This sequence encodes CASSRRDSKETQYF.

This clonotype has just a few counts. J is TRBJ1-1 and V is TRBV20-1, with 8 bases that match TRBD1. CDR1 is DFQATT and CDR2 is SNEGSKA in the germline V gene (reference sequence). V was clipped by 0 bases and J by 8 bases; unmatched bases: 14. The CDR3 totals 16 residues. The CDR3, as DNA: TGCAGTGCTAGAGATTCACAGGCGCAGGGGGCTCGGGAAGCTTTCTTT. Translating gives CSARDSQAQGAREAFF.

The table lists this clonotype with a count of one. The chain is built from TRBV9 and TRBJ2-3; 10 bases agree with TRBD1. This CDR3 has 17 residues. J gave up 0 bases and V 4 bases, and 8 bases lay outside the gene matches. Germline V gene sequence: CDR1 SGDLS, CDR2 YYNGEE. CDR3 coding DNA: TGTGCCAGCAGCATCCGGGACAGGGGTCCTAGCACAGATACGCAGTATTTT. This gives the protein CASSIRDRGPSTDTQYF.

This clonotype was seen a few times. The CDR3 protein is CASSAAGLAASETQYF. In DNA, the CDR3 is TGCGCCAGCAGCGCGGCGGGACTAGCGGCCTCGGAGACCCAGTACTTC. V is TRBV4-1 and J is TRBJ2-5; 11 nucleotides line up with TRBD2. The CDR3 sequence is 16 residues long. V gave up 5 bases and J gave up 5 bases; unmatched junction bases: 10. The germline gives CDR1 MGHRA, CDR2 YSYEKL.

The rearrangement links TRBV20-1 to TRBJ1-2; 7 bases align to TRBD1. V shed 3 bases and J 3 bases; nucleotides not matched to a gene: 7. Germline V CDR1 and CDR2: DFQATT, SNEGSKA (reference sequence). This CDR3 is built from 14 residues. The CDR3 here is CSASWDSNDYGYTF. The CDR3, as DNA: TGCAGTGCTAGCTGGGACAGTAACGACTATGGCTACACCTTC.

This clonotype was seen only a few times. The chain joins TRBV5-1 to TRBJ2-1, with 9 bases identical to TRBD1. The V segment lost 4 bases and the J segment 5 bases; nucleotides outside the gene matches: 10. The CDR3 extends over 16 amino acids. Germline CDR1 is SGHRS and CDR2 is YFSETQ. The CDR3 region is CASSPPRTGEDNEQFF. As DNA, the CDR3 is TGCGCCAGCAGCCCCCCCCGGACAGGGGAAGACAATGAGCAGTTCTTC.

The chain carries TRBV6-5 and TRBJ2-7; D gene unclear. Looked up from germline, CDR1 is MNHEY and CDR2 is SVGAGI. The CDR3 covers 15 residues. V lost 0 bases and J 1 base, leaving 10 bases between the germline ends. As DNA, the CDR3 is TGTGCCAGCAGTTACTCGAGCGCAAAGTCCTACGAGCAGTACTTC. Translating gives CASSYSSAKSYEQYF.

This clonotype has a handful of counts. This rearrangement joins TRBV5-1 to TRBJ1-1, with D possibly TRBD1 on 5 matching bases. Trimming stripped 5 bases from V and 4 bases from J, with 18 bases between. The germline V gene encodes CDR1 SGHRS and CDR2 YFSETQ. There are 15 residues in the CDR3. CDR3 nucleotides: TGCGCCAGCAGGCAGGGTGTTCAGGGCAGCACTGAAGCTTTCTTT. This gives the protein CASRQGVQGSTEAFF.

This sequence joins TRBV5-1 and TRBJ2-2; possible D gene TRBD2, 6 bases. Looked up from germline, CDR1 is SGHRS and CDR2 is YFSETQ. V was clipped by 0 bases and J by 5 bases, with 8 bases between them. The CDR3 runs to 14 residues. The CDR3 spells CASSLGTTTGELFF. CDR3 sequence (DNA): TGCGCCAGCAGCTTGGGGACTACTACCGGGGAGCTGTTTTTT.

CDR3 residues: CASSYPAQGEYNEQFF. As DNA, the CDR3 is TGTGCCAGCAGCTATCCGGCGCAGGGAGAATACAATGAGCAGTTCTTC. V usage is TRBV28 and J usage is TRBJ2-1; perhaps D is TRBD1 or TRBD2 (5 bases each). Trimming took off 6 bases at V and 4 bases at J, with 19 bases between the two ends. The CDR3 contains 16 residues. In germline, CDR1 is MDHEN, CDR2 SYDVKM.